This T cell receptor beta chain was observed in a study of T cell repertoires in cytomegalovirus infection. About the research overall: Evidence of both CMV infection and a matching HLA type came from public TCR beta signatures. Study-wide results and limits: CMV-specific HLA-C-restricted TCR beta clonotypes dominated the ex vivo response. Totalled public TCR beta family frequency picked out people who carried CMV plus the relevant HLA.

This clonotype was detected only once. Its target is unknown. MiXCR, applied by TCRdb to the reads, yields one record per CDR3 protein. This sample has about 150,000 distinct CDR3 sequences, with 17% found just once. The TCR was taken from a human donor in good health (CMV status not recorded). Some clones in this sample may be carry-over from other donors' samples. The sequenced sample was CD8+ T cells from PBMCs.

The CDR3 DNA sequence: TGTGCCAGCAGCATCACCGGGACTAGCAGTGGAGAGACCCAGTACTTC. Its translation: CASSITGTSSGETQYF. The chain recombines TRBV7-4 with TRBJ2-5; 9 bases line up with TRBD2. CDR3 length equals 16 residues. With V trimmed by 5 bases and J by 4 bases, 11 bases remained unmatched. Per the germline V gene, CDR1 is SGHVT and CDR2 is SQSDAQ.